One and the same sample provided the 7 T cell receptor beta chains below, sequenced in a study of blood T cell repertoires in COVID-19. Here immunoSEQ multiplex PCR was the method, and the copy in TCRdb shows in-frame clones only, minus some. The data show 390,000 or so clones, approximately 87% seen once. Sequencing used PBMCs or T cells enriched from blood (not recorded which). All receptors derive from a woman in her fifties or sixties who had recovered from COVID-19.

This chain uses TRBV5-4 with TRBJ1-3; unclear D gene. CDR1 is SGHNT, CDR2 YYREEE, per germline (reference sequence). V was shortened by 1 base and J by 2 bases, with 13 bases between the two germline ends. The CDR3 covers 16 residues. The CDR3 here is CASSLTGITAGNTIYF. CDR3 DNA: TGTGCCAGCAGCTTGACCGGGATCACAGCTGGAAACACCATATATTTT.

The chain uses TRBV7-9 and TRBJ2-1, with 7 positions matching TRBD1. Losses at the gene ends were 8 bases for V and 4 bases for J; bases not matched to a gene: 14. Germline assignment: CDR1 SEHNR and CDR2 FQNEAQ (reference sequence). The CDR3 spans 16 residues. The CDR3 nucleotides read TGTGCCAGCGTTCGATTCGGGAAGGGGGCTTACAATGAGCAGTTCTTC. This gives the protein CASVRFGKGAYNEQFF. The full variable domain, with the rest looked up from reference TRBV7-9 and TRBJ2-1, is DTGVSQNPRHKITKRGQNVTFRCDPISEHNRLYWYRQTLGQGPEFLTYFQNEAQLEKSRLLSDRFSAERPKGSFSTLEIQRTEQGDSAMYLCASVRFGKGAYNEQFFGPGTRLTVL.

This chain links TRBV4-3 with TRBJ1-4; no clear D gene. The CDR3 extends over 14 amino acids. The V end was cut by 1 base, the J end by 6 bases, with 9 bases between. Germline CDR1 reads LGHNA; CDR2 reads YSLEER. The CDR3 loop is CASSQARADEKLFF. CDR3 nucleotides: TGCGCCAGCAGCCAAGCACGCGCCGATGAAAAACTGTTTTTT.

The chain couples TRBV30 to TRBJ2-7; D perhaps matches TRBD2 (6 bases). The CDR3 is 12 amino acids. Trimming cost V 8 bases and J 0 bases, with 11 bases left between them. CDR1 and CDR2 from the germline V gene are GTSNPN and SVGIG (reference sequence). CDR3 bases: TGTGCCGGAGGGTTTTCCTCCTACGAGCAGTACTTC. Protein: CAGGFSSYEQYF.

This clone was detected only a few times. J is TRBJ2-1 and V is TRBV7-9, with D perhaps matching TRBD2 (5 bases). The CDR3 consists of 15 residues. Per germline, CDR1 SEHNR and CDR2 FQNEAQ (reference sequence). The V gene lost 1 base and the J gene lost 2 bases, with 9 bases spanning the gap. The CDR3 protein is CASSLGTLTYNEQFF. The CDR3, as DNA: TGTGCCAGCAGCTTAGGGACTTTAACCTACAATGAGCAGTTCTTC.

J is TRBJ1-6 and V is TRBV7-9, with 7 bases aligning to TRBD1. J gave up 8 bases and V 3 bases, and 16 bases lay outside the gene matches. This CDR3 is 18 amino acids long. Germline loops: CDR1 SEHNR, CDR2 FQNEAQ (reference sequence). The DNA for the CDR3 is TGTGCCAGCAGCTTTATACAATCATATGACAGGGCTGATTCACCCCTCCACTTT. Protein sequence: CASSFIQSYDRADSPLHF. Together with reference TRBV7-9 and TRBJ1-6, the CDR3 gives the full variable domain: DTGVSQNPRHKITKRGQNVTFRCDPISEHNRLYWYRQTLGQGPEFLTYFQNEAQLEKSRLLSDRFSAERPKGSFSTLEIQRTEQGDSAMYLCASSFIQSYDRADSPLHFGNGTRLTVT.

Only one count was recorded for this clone. J is TRBJ1-1 and V is TRBV19, with D uncertain. V was pared by 6 bases and J by 0 bases, with 11 bases between. The CDR3 extends over 14 amino acids. Germline CDR1 LNHDA, CDR2 SQIVND (reference sequence). This CDR3 is CASSNPGMNTEAFF. The CDR3 DNA reads as TGTGCCAGTAGCAACCCAGGTATGAACACTGAAGCTTTCTTT.